This T cell receptor beta chain was sequenced for a study of shared clonotypes between healthy human individuals. Repertoires were generated with immunoSEQ multiplex PCR, while TCRdb's copy carries only in-frame clones and drops some. The sample lists 650,000 to 700,000 clones, around 90% seen once, with approximately 35% in the top ten. Within Nashville, Tennessee resided all donors, each a Caucasian adult. Trimming shortened V by 3 bases and J by 3 bases, and 11 bases separated the two germline ends. The CDR3 has 14 amino acids. CDR1 is MNHNS and CDR2 is SASEGT in the germline V gene. The receptor comes from a man in his late teens or twenties in good health. Some clones in this sample may be carry-over from other donors' samples. Source material: memory CD8+ T cells from PBMCs. The sample's subset: CD45RO+ cells pooled with CCR7-negative TemRA cells. This chain connects TRBV6-1 to TRBJ1-1; no definite D call. CDR3 in amino acids: CASSDRGGDTEAFF. CDR3 DNA: TGTGCCAGCAGTGACAGAGGAGGAGACACTGAAGCTTTCTTT.